These 16 T cell receptor beta chains came from one sample sequenced in a study of cytomegalovirus exposure and HLA in healthy donors. Only in-frame clones appear in the TCRdb table, and some are missing; sequencing was by immunoSEQ multiplex PCR. The sample has 200,000 to 300,000 clones; roughly 86% are singletons. The sample comprised PBMCs. These receptors came from a woman in her 30s in good health and CMV-seropositive.

This chain joins TRBV5-1 and TRBJ2-3, with D possibly matching TRBD2 (5 bases). This CDR3 is built from 16 residues. Per the germline V gene, CDR1 is SGHRS and CDR2 is YFSETQ. The V gene lost 0 bases and the J gene lost 1 base, with 12 bases spanning the gap. The CDR3 region is CASSLEPSPGTDTQYF. The CDR3 bases are TGCGCCAGCAGCTTGGAGCCTAGCCCCGGCACAGATACGCAGTATTTT.

The rearrangement uses TRBV6-5 and TRBJ2-3; D might be TRBD1 (6 bases). V lost 5 bases and J lost 2, with 11 bases in between. Germline V gene sequence: CDR1 MNHEY, CDR2 SVGAGI. The CDR3 consists of 14 residues. CDR3: CASSTGWATDTQYF. The CDR3 DNA reads as TGTGCCAGCAGTACAGGGTGGGCCACAGATACGCAGTATTTT.

This clone was observed a few times. The gene calls are TRBV28 and TRBJ2-7, with TRBD2 identical over 8 bases. V was clipped by 5 bases and J by 4 bases; unmatched bases: 4. The CDR3 is 13 residues long. Germline V gene data show CDR1 as MDHEN and CDR2 as SYDVKM. The CDR3 sequence is CASSTGGPYEQYF. The CDR3 DNA reads TGTGCCAGCAGTACGGGAGGGCCATACGAGCAGTACTTC.

The V gene is TRBV28, the J gene TRBJ2-1; D remains unclear. V lost 3 bases and J lost 5, with 11 bases in between. CDR3 length: 14 residues. Germline CDR1 MDHEN, CDR2 SYDVKM. CDR3 DNA sequence: TGTGCCAGCAGTTTTGCAGGATTTAACAATGAGCAGTTCTTC. This sequence encodes CASSFAGFNNEQFF.

J is TRBJ2-2 and V is TRBV4-1; 12 bases align to TRBD2. Germline values: CDR1 MGHRA, CDR2 YSYEKL. The CDR3 totals 20 residues. After removal of 3 bases from V and 3 bases from J, the junction contained 14 bases not matched to a gene. As DNA, the CDR3 is TGCGCCAGCAGCCACCTCTTCGGACTAGCGGGATCCATCGACACCGGGGAGCTGTTTTTT. Its protein product is CASSHLFGLAGSIDTGELFF.

The chain has TRBV5-1 and TRBJ1-4, with a possible D match to TRBD1 (5 bases). The CDR3 consists of 15 residues. In germline, CDR1 is SGHRS, CDR2 YFSETQ. Between the trimmed V and J ends, which lost 4 bases and 6 bases, there was a span of 16 bases. CDR3 nucleotides: TGCGCCAGCAGCAACTGGGCGGGGGATGATGAAAAACTGTTTTTT. It specifies CASSNWAGDDEKLFF. Drawing the rest from reference TRBV5-1 and TRBJ1-4, the complete variable domain is KAGVTQTPRYLIKTRGQQVTLSCSPISGHRSVSWYQQTPGQGLQFLFEYFSETQRNKGNFPGRFSGRQFSNSRSEMNVSTLELGDSALYLCASSNWAGDDEKLFFGSGTQLSVL.

This clone was recorded only once. The rearrangement uses TRBV30 and TRBJ2-3; D is unclear. This CDR3 region has 13 residues. Trimming stripped 0 bases from V and 2 bases from J, with 6 bases between. Germline V gene data show CDR1 as GTSNPN and CDR2 as SVGIG (reference sequence). The CDR3, as DNA: TGTGCCTGGAGTGTTAGCAACACAGATACGCAGTATTTT. Protein: CAWSVSNTDTQYF.

The chain combines TRBV5-1 with TRBJ1-1; no clear D. This CDR3 is built from 14 residues. The germline V gene encodes CDR1 SGHRS and CDR2 YFSETQ. V was shortened by 0 bases and J by 1 base, with 7 bases between the two germline ends. The chain's CDR3 is CASSLDRQNTEAFF. The CDR3 DNA sequence: TGCGCCAGCAGCTTGGATAGACAGAACACTGAAGCTTTCTTT.

This clone appeared once. The V gene is TRBV7-9, the J gene TRBJ2-5; no reliable D call. Germline V gives CDR1 SEHNR, CDR2 FQNEAQ (reference sequence). CDR3 length equals 16 residues. The ends were cut back, 1 base at V and 2 bases at J, with 14 bases in the middle. The CDR3 DNA reads as TGTGCCAGCAGCTTAGATCGCAGTACAGCACAAGAGACCCAGTACTTC. This codes for CASSLDRSTAQETQYF.

This chain uses TRBV2 with TRBJ1-1, with a tentative D call TRBD1 (5 bases). Trimming cost V 6 bases and J 1 base, with 12 bases left between them. The length of the CDR3 is 14 residues. The germline V gene encodes CDR1 SNHLY and CDR2 FYNNEI. CDR3 sequence (DNA): TGTGCCAGCAGGCGACAGTTTGCGAACACTGAAGCTTTCTTT. Translating it yields CASRRQFANTEAFF.

The chain uses TRBV5-6 and TRBJ1-1; maybe TRBD1 (5 bases). The V end lost 3 bases, the J end lost 1 base, and 16 bases lay between the germline ends. Germline loops: CDR1 SGHDT, CDR2 YYEEEE. There are 16 residues in the CDR3. The CDR3 is CASSSLLTGWNTEAFF. DNA for the CDR3: TGTGCCAGCAGCTCCCTTCTAACAGGATGGAACACTGAAGCTTTCTTT.

The rearrangement links TRBV5-1 to TRBJ2-3; 8 bases are shared with TRBD2. CDR1 and CDR2 (germline): SGHRS, YFSETQ. The CDR3 totals 14 residues. V lost 0 bases, J lost 5 bases, and 2 bases stayed unmatched. The CDR3 coding sequence is TGCGCCAGCAGCTTGGTCCTAGCGGGAGATACGCAGTATTTT. Its translation: CASSLVLAGDTQYF.

This sequence joins TRBV2 and TRBJ2-5, with 8 bases fitting TRBD2. J was trimmed by 1 base and V by 4 bases; bases with no gene match: 8. CDR1 is SNHLY, CDR2 FYNNEI, per germline. The CDR3 loop spans 16 amino acids. The CDR3 coding sequence is TGTGCCAGCAGTGGATTTCCGGGAGGGGGCCAAGAGACCCAGTACTTC. This translates into CASSGFPGGGQETQYF.

The chain couples TRBV27 to TRBJ2-2; D is undetermined. V was shortened by 0 bases and J by 1 base, with 12 bases between the two germline ends. There are 17 residues in the CDR3. The germline V gene encodes CDR1 MNHEY and CDR2 SMNVEV (reference sequence). For the CDR3, the DNA is TGTGCCAGCAGTTTATCGATTTCCTCGGGGAACACCGGGGAGCTGTTTTTT. The encoded protein is CASSLSISSGNTGELFF.

The rearrangement links TRBV7-8 to TRBJ2-7; D possibly corresponds to TRBD1 (5 bases). The CDR3 has 12 amino acids. Germline V gene data show CDR1 as SGHVS and CDR2 as FQNEAQ. Trimming stripped 5 bases from V and 10 bases from J, with 15 bases between. The chain's CDR3 is CASSARDTGQYF. In DNA form, the CDR3 reads TGTGCCAGCAGCGCCCGAGACACAGGACAGTACTTC.

V is TRBV5-1 and J is TRBJ1-3; possibly TRBD1 for D (5 bases). From germline, CDR1 is SGHRS and CDR2 YFSETQ. This CDR3 contains 15 residues. V lost 5 bases, J lost 2 bases, and 14 bases lay in between. The DNA of the CDR3 is TGCGCCAGCAGTGAAACAGGAGTTACTGGAAACACCATATATTTT. It encodes CASSETGVTGNTIYF.